This TCR beta chain derives from a study of cytomegalovirus exposure and HLA in healthy donors. The PCR made use of 60 Vbeta and 13 Jbeta primers. Profiled with immunoSEQ multiplex PCR; TCRdb holds only in-frame clones, not every one. The sample has 130,000 or so clones, about 8.5% seen once; the top ten hold 5% to 7%. Study-level findings and limits: Analysis performed later showed TCR beta chains linked to HLA being more clonally expanded than equally common others.

Concerning this clone: What it recognizes is unknown.

The clonotype originates from a man aged 35-49 years in good health and CMV-seronegative. The specimen was PBMCs.

The CDR3 nucleotides read TGTGCCAGCAGACCCCTGGGACAGGGGGCCCACGAGCAGTACTTC. This sequence encodes CASRPLGQGAHEQYF. This chain connects TRBV5-8 to TRBJ2-7; 12 bases fit TRBD1. With V trimmed by 5 bases and J by 5 bases, 8 bases remained unmatched. Germline values: CDR1 SGHTS, CDR2 YDEGEE. The CDR3 has 15 amino acids.